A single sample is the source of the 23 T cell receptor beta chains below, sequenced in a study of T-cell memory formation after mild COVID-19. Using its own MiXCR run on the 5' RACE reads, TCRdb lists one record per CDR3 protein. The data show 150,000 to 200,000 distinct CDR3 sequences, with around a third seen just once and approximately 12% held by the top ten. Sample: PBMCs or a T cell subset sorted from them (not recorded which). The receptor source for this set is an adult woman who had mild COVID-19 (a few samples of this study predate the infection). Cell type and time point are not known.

For the CDR3, the DNA is TGTGCCACCAGTGATCCATCGACAGGGTCGAACACCGGGGAGCTGTTTTTT. It encodes CATSDPSTGSNTGELFF. The chain employs TRBV24-1 and TRBJ2-2; 7 bases map to TRBD1. There are 17 residues in the CDR3. V was clipped by 3 bases and J by 0 bases; unmatched bases: 6. Germline V gene lookup returns CDR1 KGHDR and CDR2 SFDVKD.

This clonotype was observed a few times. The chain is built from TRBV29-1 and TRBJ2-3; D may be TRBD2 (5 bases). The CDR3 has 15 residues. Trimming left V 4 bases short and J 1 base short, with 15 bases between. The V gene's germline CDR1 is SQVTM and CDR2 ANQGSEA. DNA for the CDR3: TGCAGCGTTGGTTTTACGGGATCTGGCACAGATACGCAGTATTTT. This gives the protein CSVGFTGSGTDTQYF.

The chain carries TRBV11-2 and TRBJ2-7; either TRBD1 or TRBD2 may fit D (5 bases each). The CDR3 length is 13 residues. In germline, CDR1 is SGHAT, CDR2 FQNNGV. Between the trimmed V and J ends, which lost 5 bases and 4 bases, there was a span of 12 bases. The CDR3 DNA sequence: TGTGCCAGCAGCATACAAGGGACGTACGAGCAGTACTTC. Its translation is CASSIQGTYEQYF.

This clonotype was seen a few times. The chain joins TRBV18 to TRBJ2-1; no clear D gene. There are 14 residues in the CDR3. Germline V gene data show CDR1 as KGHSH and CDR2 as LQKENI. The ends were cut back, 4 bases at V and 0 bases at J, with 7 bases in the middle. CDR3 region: CASSRTSSYNEQFF. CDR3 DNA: TGTGCCAGCTCACGAACCAGCTCCTACAATGAGCAGTTCTTC.

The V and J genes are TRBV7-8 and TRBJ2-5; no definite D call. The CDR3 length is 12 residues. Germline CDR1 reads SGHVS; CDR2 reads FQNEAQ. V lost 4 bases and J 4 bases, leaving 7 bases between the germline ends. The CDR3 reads CASSSSTETQYF. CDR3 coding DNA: TGTGCCAGCAGCTCTAGTACAGAGACCCAGTACTTC.

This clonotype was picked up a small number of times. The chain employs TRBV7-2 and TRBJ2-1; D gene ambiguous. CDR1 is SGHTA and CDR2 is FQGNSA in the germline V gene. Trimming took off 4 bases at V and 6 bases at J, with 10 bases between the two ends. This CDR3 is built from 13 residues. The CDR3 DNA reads TGTGCCAGCAGCTCCGGACCCCCCAATGAGCAGTTCTTC. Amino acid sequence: CASSSGPPNEQFF.

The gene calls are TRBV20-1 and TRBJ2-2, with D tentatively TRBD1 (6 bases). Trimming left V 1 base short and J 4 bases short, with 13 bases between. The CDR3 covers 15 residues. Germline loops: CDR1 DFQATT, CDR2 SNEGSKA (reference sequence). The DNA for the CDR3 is TGCAGTGCTAGAGGGGGGACACCCTCCACCGGGGAGCTGTTTTTT. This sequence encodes CSARGGTPSTGELFF.

The CDR3 nucleotides are TGCGCCAGCAGCCAACTTACTCAGTCTAGCACAGATACGCAGTATTTT. This sequence encodes CASSQLTQSSTDTQYF. V and J are TRBV4-1 and TRBJ2-3; D uncertain. The CDR3 runs 16 residues. Trimming removed 2 bases from V and 0 bases from J, with 12 bases in between. Germline V CDR1 and CDR2: MGHRA, YSYEKL.

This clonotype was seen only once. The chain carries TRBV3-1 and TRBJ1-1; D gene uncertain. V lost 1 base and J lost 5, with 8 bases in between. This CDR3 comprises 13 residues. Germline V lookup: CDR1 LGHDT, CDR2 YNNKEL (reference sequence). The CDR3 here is CASSQVEGTEAFF. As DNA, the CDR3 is TGTGCCAGCAGCCAAGTCGAGGGAACTGAAGCTTTCTTT.

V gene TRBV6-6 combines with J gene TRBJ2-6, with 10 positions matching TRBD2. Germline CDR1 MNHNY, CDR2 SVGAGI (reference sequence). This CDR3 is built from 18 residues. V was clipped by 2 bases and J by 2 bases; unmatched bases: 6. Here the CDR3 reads CASSYGLAGVTGANVLTF. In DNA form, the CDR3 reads TGTGCCAGCAGTTACGGGCTAGCGGGAGTAACTGGGGCCAACGTCCTGACTTTC.

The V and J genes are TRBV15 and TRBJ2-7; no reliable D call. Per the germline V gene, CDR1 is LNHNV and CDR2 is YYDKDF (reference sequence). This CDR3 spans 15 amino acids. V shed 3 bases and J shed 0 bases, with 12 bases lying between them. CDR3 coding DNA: TGTGCCACCAGCAGTGAGATTGTAAGCTCCTACGAGCAGTACTTC. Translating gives CATSSEIVSSYEQYF. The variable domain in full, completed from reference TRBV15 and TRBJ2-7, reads DAMVIQNPRYQVTQFGKPVTLSCSQTLNHNVMYWYQQKSSQAPKLLFHYYDKDFNNEADTPDNFQSRRPNTSFCFLDIRSPGLGDTAMYLCATSSEIVSSYEQYFGPGTRLTVT.

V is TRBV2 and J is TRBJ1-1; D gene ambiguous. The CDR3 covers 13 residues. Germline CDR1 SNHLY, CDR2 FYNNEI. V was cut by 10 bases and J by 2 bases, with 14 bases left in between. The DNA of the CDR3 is TGTGCCACCCATCTGGGATTTAACACTGAAGCTTTCTTT. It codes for CATHLGFNTEAFF.

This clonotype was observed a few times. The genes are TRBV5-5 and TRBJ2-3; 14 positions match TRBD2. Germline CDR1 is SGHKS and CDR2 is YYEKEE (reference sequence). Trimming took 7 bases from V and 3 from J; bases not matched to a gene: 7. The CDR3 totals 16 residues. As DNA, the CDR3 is TGTGCCAGCTCCGGGACTAGCGGGGGTATAACAGATACGCAGTATTTT. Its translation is CASSGTSGGITDTQYF. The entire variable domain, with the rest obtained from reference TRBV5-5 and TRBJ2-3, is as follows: DAGVTQSPTHLIKTRGQQVTLRCSPISGHKSVSWYQQVLGQGPQFIFQYYEKEERGRGNFPDRFSARQFPNYSSELNVNALLLGDSALYLCASSGTSGGITDTQYFGPGTRLTVL.

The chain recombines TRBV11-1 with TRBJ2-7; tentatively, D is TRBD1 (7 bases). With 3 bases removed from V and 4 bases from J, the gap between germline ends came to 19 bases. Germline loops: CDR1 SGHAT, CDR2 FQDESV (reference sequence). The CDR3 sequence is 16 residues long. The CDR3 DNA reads TGTGCCAGCAGCTTTGGAGGGACAGCAACCATGTACGAGCAGTACTTC. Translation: CASSFGGTATMYEQYF.

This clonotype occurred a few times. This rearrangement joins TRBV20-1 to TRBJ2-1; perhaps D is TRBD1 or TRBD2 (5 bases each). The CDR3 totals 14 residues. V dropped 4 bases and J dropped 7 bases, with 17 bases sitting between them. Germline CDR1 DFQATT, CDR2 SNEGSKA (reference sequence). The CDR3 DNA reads TGCAGTGCTAAGGGGAGACTTACCAGGAATGAGCAGTTCTTC. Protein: CSAKGRLTRNEQFF.

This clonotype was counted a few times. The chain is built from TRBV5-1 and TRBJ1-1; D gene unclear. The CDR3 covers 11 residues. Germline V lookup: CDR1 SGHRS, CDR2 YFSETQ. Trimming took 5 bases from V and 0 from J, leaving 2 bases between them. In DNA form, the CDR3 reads TGCGCCAGCAGTATGAACACTGAAGCTTTCTTT. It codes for CASSMNTEAFF. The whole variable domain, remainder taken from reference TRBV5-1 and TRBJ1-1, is KAGVTQTPRYLIKTRGQQVTLSCSPISGHRSVSWYQQTPGQGLQFLFEYFSETQRNKGNFPGRFSGRQFSNSRSEMNVSTLELGDSALYLCASSMNTEAFFGQGTRLTVV.

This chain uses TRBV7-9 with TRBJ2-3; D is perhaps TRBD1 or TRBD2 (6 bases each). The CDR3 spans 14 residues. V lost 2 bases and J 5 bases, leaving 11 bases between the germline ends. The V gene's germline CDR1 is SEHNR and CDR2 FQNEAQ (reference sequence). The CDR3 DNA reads TGTGCCAGCAGCTTAAGGGGGGCAGGAGATACGCAGTATTTT. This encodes CASSLRGAGDTQYF. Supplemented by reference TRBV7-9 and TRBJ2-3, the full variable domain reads DTGVSQNPRHKITKRGQNVTFRCDPISEHNRLYWYRQTLGQGPEFLTYFQNEAQLEKSRLLSDRFSAERPKGSFSTLEIQRTEQGDSAMYLCASSLRGAGDTQYFGPGTRLTVL.

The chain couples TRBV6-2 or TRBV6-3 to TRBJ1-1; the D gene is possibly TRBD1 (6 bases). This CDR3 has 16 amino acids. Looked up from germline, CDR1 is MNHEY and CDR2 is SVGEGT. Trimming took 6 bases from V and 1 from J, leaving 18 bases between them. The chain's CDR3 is CASRPPGHWENTEAFF. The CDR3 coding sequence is TGTGCCAGCAGACCTCCGGGACATTGGGAGAACACTGAAGCTTTCTTT.

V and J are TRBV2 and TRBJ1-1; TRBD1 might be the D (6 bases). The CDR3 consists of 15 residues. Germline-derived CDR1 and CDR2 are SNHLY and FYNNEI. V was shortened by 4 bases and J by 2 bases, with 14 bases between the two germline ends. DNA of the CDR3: TGTGCCAGCAGTGGACAGGAGGGCCCCAACACTGAAGCTTTCTTT. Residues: CASSGQEGPNTEAFF.

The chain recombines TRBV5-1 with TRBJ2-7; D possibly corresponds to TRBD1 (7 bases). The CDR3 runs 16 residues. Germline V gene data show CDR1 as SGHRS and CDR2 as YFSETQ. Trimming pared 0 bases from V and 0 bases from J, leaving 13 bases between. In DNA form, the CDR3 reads TGCGCCAGCAGCTTGGTGGAGGGGGCAAGCTCCTACGAGCAGTACTTC. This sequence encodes CASSLVEGASSYEQYF.

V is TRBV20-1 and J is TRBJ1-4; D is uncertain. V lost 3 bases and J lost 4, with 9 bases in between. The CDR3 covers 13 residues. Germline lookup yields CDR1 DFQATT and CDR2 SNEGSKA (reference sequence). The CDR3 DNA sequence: TGCAGTGCTAGTTCGGGAGGTAATGAAAAACTGTTTTTT. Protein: CSASSGGNEKLFF.

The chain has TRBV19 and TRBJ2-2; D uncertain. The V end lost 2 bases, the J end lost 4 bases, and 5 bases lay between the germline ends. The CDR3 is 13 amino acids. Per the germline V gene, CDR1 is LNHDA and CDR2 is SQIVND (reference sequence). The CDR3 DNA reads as TGTGCCAGTAGTATAATAGGCACCGGGGAGCTGTTTTTT. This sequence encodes CASSIIGTGELFF. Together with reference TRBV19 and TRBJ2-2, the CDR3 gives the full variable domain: DGGITQSPKYLFRKEGQNVTLSCEQNLNHDAMYWYRQDPGQGLRLIYYSQIVNDFQKGDIAEGYSVSREKKESFPLTVTSAQKNPTAFYLCASSIIGTGELFFGEGSRLTVL.

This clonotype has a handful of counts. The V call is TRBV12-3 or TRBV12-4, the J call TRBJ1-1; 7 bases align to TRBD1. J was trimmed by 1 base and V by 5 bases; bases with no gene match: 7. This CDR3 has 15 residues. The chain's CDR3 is CASSEKQGPNTEAFF. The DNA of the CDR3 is TGTGCCAGCAGTGAGAAACAGGGGCCGAACACTGAAGCTTTCTTT.